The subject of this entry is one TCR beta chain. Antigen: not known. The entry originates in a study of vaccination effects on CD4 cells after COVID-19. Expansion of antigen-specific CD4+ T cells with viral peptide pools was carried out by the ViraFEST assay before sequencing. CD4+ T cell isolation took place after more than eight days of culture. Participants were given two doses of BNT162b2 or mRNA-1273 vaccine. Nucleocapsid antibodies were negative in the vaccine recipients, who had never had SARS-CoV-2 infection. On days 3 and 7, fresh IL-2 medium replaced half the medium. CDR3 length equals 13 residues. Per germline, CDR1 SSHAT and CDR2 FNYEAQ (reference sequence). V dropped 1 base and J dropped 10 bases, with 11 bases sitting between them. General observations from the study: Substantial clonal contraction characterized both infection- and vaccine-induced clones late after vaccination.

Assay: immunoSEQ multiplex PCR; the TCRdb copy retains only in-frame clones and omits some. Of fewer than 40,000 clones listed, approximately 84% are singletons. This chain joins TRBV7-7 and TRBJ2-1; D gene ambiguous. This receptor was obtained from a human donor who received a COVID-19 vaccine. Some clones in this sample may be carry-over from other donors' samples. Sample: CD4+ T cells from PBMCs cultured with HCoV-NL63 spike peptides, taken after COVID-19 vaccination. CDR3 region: CASSLGGSGEQFF. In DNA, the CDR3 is TGTGCCAGCAGCTTAGGGGGTTCAGGAGAGCAGTTCTTC.